The source of this T cell receptor (beta chain) is a study of blood T cell repertoires in COVID-19. This CDR3 region has 14 residues. V gave up 3 bases and J gave up 4 bases, with 10 bases separating them. The germline CDR1 and CDR2 sequences are MRHNA and SNTAGT. In the original analysis: Nucleated cell counts were estimated from reference gene primer amplification. The data were produced by immunoSEQ multiplex PCR, yet TCRdb's version contains in-frame clones alone and is incomplete. V and J calls and clone size follow that table, whereas D and trimming were derived from the DNA. The table includes roughly 250,000 clones, around 85% detected once. Enrolled during active infection, Seattle patients were then followed longitudinally. This clone was counted only a few times.

The genes are TRBV6-4 and TRBJ2-1; unclear D gene. The origin of this receptor is a human donor with COVID-19, enrolled during active disease. The donor label of this sample is uncertain. Material: peripheral blood. The CDR3 region is CASSESSPYNEQFF. The CDR3 DNA reads TGTGCCAGCAGTGAATCTTCCCCTTACAATGAGCAGTTCTTC.